These 5 T cell receptor beta chains originate from one sample sequenced in a study of blood T cell repertoires in COVID-19. Sequenced by immunoSEQ multiplex PCR; TCRdb stores in-frame clones only, minus some. The data hold around 300,000 clones, with 80% to 90% observed a single time. Material: peripheral blood. The receptor set was obtained from a woman aged 45-65 years who had recovered from COVID-19.

This sequence joins TRBV7-2 and TRBJ2-2; D gene uncertain. V was cut by 6 bases and J by 6 bases, with 14 bases left in between. The CDR3 sequence is 14 residues long. Germline V CDR1 and CDR2: SGHTA, FQGNSA. The CDR3 nucleotides are TGTGCCAGCAGTTATCCCTATGGAGCCGGGGAGCTGTTTTTT. Amino acid sequence: CASSYPYGAGELFF.

The chain has TRBV4-1 and TRBJ2-2, with TRBD2 matching 11 bases. The CDR3 sequence is 17 residues long. Germline-derived CDR1 and CDR2 are MGHRA and YSYEKL. Trimming cost V 4 bases and J 1 base; bases outside gene matches: 5. CDR3 bases: TGCGCCAGCAGCCCAAGGACTAGCGGGCAGAACACCGGGGAGCTGTTTTTT. As protein: CASSPRTSGQNTGELFF.

This clone showed up many times. The chain recombines TRBV5-8 with TRBJ2-3; no definite D call. V was shortened by 1 base and J by 2 bases, with 5 bases between the two germline ends. This CDR3 is 13 amino acids long. Germline assignment: CDR1 SGHTS and CDR2 YDEGEE. The CDR3 here is CASSLTYTDTQYF. The DNA for the CDR3 is TGTGCCAGCAGCTTGACCTACACAGATACGCAGTATTTT.

The rearrangement joins TRBV28 to TRBJ2-3, with 9 bases aligning to TRBD2. V was clipped by 3 bases and J by 6 bases; unmatched bases: 4. The germline V gene has CDR1 MDHEN and CDR2 SYDVKM. The CDR3 contains 14 residues. The CDR3 loop is CASSFRAGGDTQYF. For the CDR3, the DNA is TGTGCCAGCAGTTTTAGGGCGGGGGGGGATACGCAGTATTTT.

This rearrangement joins TRBV5-4 to TRBJ2-3, with a weak D call TRBD2 (5 bases). This CDR3 comprises 13 residues. V was shortened by 3 bases and J by 2 bases, with 7 bases between the two germline ends. Germline CDR1 is SGHNT and CDR2 is YYREEE (reference sequence). As DNA, the CDR3 is TGTGCCAGCAGCTCGAGGGACACAGATACGCAGTATTTT. Its translation is CASSSRDTDTQYF.